This TCR beta chain appears in the sequencing data of a study of post-analysis software for immune sequencing data. TCR beta libraries were prepared from cDNA with unique molecular identifiers. TCRdb processed the PCR reads anew with MiXCR; each CDR3 protein has one entry. The profile shows roughly 700,000 distinct CDR3 sequences, approximately 30% of them singletons. This TCR derives from a girl aged 10-17 years with multiple sclerosis. Material for sequencing was blood.

The CDR3 region has the DNA TGTGCCATCAGTGAAGCGGGGGGAAGCACTGAAGCTTTCTTT. The encoded protein is CAISEAGGSTEAFF. This chain links TRBV10-3 with TRBJ1-1, with a tentative D call TRBD1 (5 bases). CDR1 is ENHRY and CDR2 is SYGVKD in the germline V gene. This CDR3 spans 14 amino acids. V shed 3 bases and J shed 4 bases, with 12 bases lying between them.